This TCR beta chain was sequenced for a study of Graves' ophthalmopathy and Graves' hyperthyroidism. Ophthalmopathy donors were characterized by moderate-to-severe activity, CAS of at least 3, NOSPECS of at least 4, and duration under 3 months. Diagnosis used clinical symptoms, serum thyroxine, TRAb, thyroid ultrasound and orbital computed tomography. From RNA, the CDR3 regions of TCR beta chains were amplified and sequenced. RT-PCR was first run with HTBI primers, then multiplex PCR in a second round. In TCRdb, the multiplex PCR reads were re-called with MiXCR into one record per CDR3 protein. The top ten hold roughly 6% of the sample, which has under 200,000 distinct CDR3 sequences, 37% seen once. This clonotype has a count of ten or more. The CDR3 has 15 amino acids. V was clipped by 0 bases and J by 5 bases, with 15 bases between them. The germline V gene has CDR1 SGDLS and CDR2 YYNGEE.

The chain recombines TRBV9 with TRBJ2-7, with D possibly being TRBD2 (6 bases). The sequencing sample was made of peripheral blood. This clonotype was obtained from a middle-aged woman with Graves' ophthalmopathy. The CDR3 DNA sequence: TGTGCCAGCAGCGTAGCGGGAGTGGGGAACAACGAGCAGTACTTC. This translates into CASSVAGVGNNEQYF.